The sequence of this T cell receptor (beta chain) was determined in a study of monozygotic twins with inflammatory bowel disease. CDR3 length: 14 amino acids. Germline lookup yields CDR1 SGHRS and CDR2 YFSETQ. From its re-call of the 5' RACE reads, TCRdb lists each CDR3 protein once, without DNA. In total, the table holds 300,000 to 400,000 distinct CDR3 sequences. The origin of this receptor is a human donor with ulcerative colitis or Crohn's disease, or a healthy co-twin of an affected twin (not recorded which). The chain has TRBV5-1 and TRBJ1-2. Material for sequencing was blood. Here the CDR3 reads CASSLGEANYGYTF.